This T cell receptor beta chain was identified during a study of blood T cell repertoires in COVID-19. Study-level background: Spain, Italy and the United States supplied samples that represented acute and convalescent COVID-19. T cells, B-cell-depleted T cells, or PBMCs provided the cDNA or gDNA that served as material.

The CDR3 totals 11 residues. V was trimmed by 11 bases and J by 3 bases, leaving 8 bases between them. Germline-derived CDR1 and CDR2 are ENHRY and SYGVKD. Original methodology: Amplification from reference gene primers served as the basis for estimated nucleated cell counts. Repertoires were generated with immunoSEQ multiplex PCR, while TCRdb's copy carries only in-frame clones and drops some. Clonal size and the V and J genes are those of that table, whereas D and trimming came from the DNA. The sample lists 90,000 to 130,000 clones, roughly four fifths occurring once. The sequencing input was peripheral blood. The chain combines TRBV10-3 with TRBJ1-3, with D possibly matching TRBD1 (5 bases). The clonotype originates from a woman aged 55-70 years with acute or convalescent COVID-19. CDR3 residues: CASTGGNTIYF. DNA of the CDR3: TGTGCCTCCACAGGTGGAAACACCATATATTTT.